Following are 25 T cell receptor beta chains from one sample sequenced in a study of T cells in Graves' hyperthyroidism and ophthalmopathy. TCR beta CDR3 sequences were amplified from RNA transcripts. HTBI primers were employed in a first-round RT-PCR of the TCR CDR3. MiXCR, run by TCRdb on the multiplex PCR reads, gives a single entry per CDR3 protein. Among hundreds of thousands of distinct CDR3 sequences listed, about 14% were seen once. Sequencing input: blood. These receptors came from a woman aged 45-65 years with Graves' ophthalmopathy.

This clonotype was picked up one time. The chain recombines TRBV5-6 with TRBJ1-6; TRBD1 might be the D (6 bases). The CDR3 sequence is 14 residues long. V was cut by 0 bases and J by 10 bases, with 11 bases left in between. The germline CDR1 and CDR2 sequences are SGHDT and YYEEEE. For the CDR3, the DNA is TGTGCCAGCAGCTTGGCAGGGGAGGGCTCACCCCTCCACTTT. Residues: CASSLAGEGSPLHF.

This clonotype was picked up a small number of times. V usage is TRBV6-5 and J usage is TRBJ2-5, with D perhaps given as TRBD1 or TRBD2 (6 bases each). V was cut by 0 bases and J by 5 bases, with 13 bases left in between. From germline, CDR1 is MNHEY and CDR2 SVGAGI. The CDR3 runs 15 residues. The CDR3 is CASSYSSGASETQYF. The CDR3 region has the DNA TGTGCCAGCAGTTACTCTTCGGGGGCATCGGAGACCCAGTACTTC.

Many counts were recorded for this clonotype. CDR3 DNA: TGTGCCAGCTCACCTTTGGGACAGGGTGAAGCTTTCTTT. Amino acids: CASSPLGQGEAFF. The chain links TRBV18 to TRBJ1-1, with 9 bases lining up with TRBD1. In germline, CDR1 is KGHSH, CDR2 LQKENI. The CDR3 is 13 amino acids. The trim removed 3 bases at V and 7 bases at J, leaving 3 bases unmatched. The entire variable domain, with the rest obtained from reference TRBV18 and TRBJ1-1, is as follows: NAGVMQNPRHLVRRRGQEARLRCSPMKGHSHVYWYRQLPEEGLKFMVYLQKENIIDESGMPKERFSAEFPKEGPSILRIQQVVRGDSAAYFCASSPLGQGEAFFGQGTRLTVV.

The chain employs TRBV24-1 and TRBJ2-7; D remains unclear. This CDR3 contains 14 residues. Germline V gene lookup returns CDR1 KGHDR and CDR2 SFDVKD. Trimming cost V 9 bases and J 3 bases, with 17 bases left between them. This CDR3 reads CATVFRQLYYEQYF. DNA of the CDR3: TGTGCCACCGTATTTAGGCAGCTTTACTACGAGCAGTACTTC.

V gene TRBV6-1 combines with J gene TRBJ1-6; possible D gene TRBD1, 6 bases. This CDR3 has 16 residues. Germline CDR1 reads MNHNS; CDR2 reads SASEGT. V was shortened by 6 bases and J by 6 bases, with 18 bases between the two germline ends. The CDR3 here is CASRTPHGQPNSPLHF. In DNA form, the CDR3 reads TGTGCCAGCAGAACCCCACATGGACAGCCTAATTCACCCCTCCACTTT.

The rearrangement links TRBV28 to TRBJ1-1; D is unresolved. The germline V gene has CDR1 MDHEN and CDR2 SYDVKM. Trimming removed 5 bases from V and 10 bases from J, with 14 bases in between. The CDR3 totals 12 residues. In DNA, the CDR3 is TGTGCCAGCAGTGGTCAGGACCTCGGAGCTTTCTTT. Translated, it gives CASSGQDLGAFF.

The chain recombines TRBV29-1 with TRBJ2-7; D is uncertain. This CDR3 comprises 14 residues. The V end was cut by 2 bases, the J end by 0 bases, with 11 bases between. Germline loops: CDR1 SQVTM, CDR2 ANQGSEA. CDR3 in DNA: TGCAGCGTTGAAATGGCGAGGAGCTCCTACGAGCAGTACTTC. The encoded protein is CSVEMARSSYEQYF.

This clonotype has a handful of counts. The chain uses TRBV28 and TRBJ2-1; 13 nucleotides align to TRBD2. V trimming: 5 bases; J trimming: 9 bases; junction bases outside the gene matches: 7. Germline V gene sequence: CDR1 MDHEN, CDR2 SYDVKM. The CDR3 has 15 amino acids. The CDR3, as DNA: TGTGCCAGCAGTCTACTAGCGGGAGGGGTCGGTGAGCAGTTCTTC. This gives the protein CASSLLAGGVGEQFF.

About this clonotype itself: This may come from a read error, since a much larger clone is one base off. The V and J genes are TRBV20-1 and TRBJ1-2; 9 bases fit TRBD1. This CDR3 comprises 15 residues. V shed 0 bases, J shed 4 bases, and the junction held 6 bases outside the gene matches. Looked up from germline, CDR1 is DFQATT and CDR2 is SNEGSKA (reference sequence). Here the CDR3 reads CSARDGTGKGYGYTF. The CDR3 bases are TGCAGTGCTAGAGATGGGACAGGGAAGGGCTATGGCTACACCTTC.

The chain is built from TRBV28 and TRBJ2-1; D might be TRBD1 (6 bases). Germline values: CDR1 MDHEN, CDR2 SYDVKM. V lost 6 bases and J lost 2, with 17 bases in between. This CDR3 spans 16 amino acids. The CDR3, as DNA: TGTGCCAGCAGGGCCGGGGCAGGGGTTGCCTACAATGAGCAGTTCTTC. This gives the protein CASRAGAGVAYNEQFF. The full variable domain, completed using reference TRBV28 and TRBJ2-1, is DVKVTQSSRYLVKRTGEKVFLECVQDMDHENMFWYRQDPGLGLRLIYFSYDVKMKEKGDIPEGYSVSREKKERFSLILESASTNQTSMYLCASRAGAGVAYNEQFFGPGTRLTVL.

This clonotype appeared many times. The chain has TRBV12-3 or TRBV12-4 and TRBJ2-1; the D gene is possibly TRBD2 (5 bases). This CDR3 spans 15 amino acids. V lost 7 bases and J 10 bases, leaving 23 bases between the germline ends. CDR3 residues: CASTSSGSWMNEQFF. DNA of the CDR3: TGTGCCAGCACCTCCTCGGGGAGTTGGATGAACGAGCAGTTCTTC.

This chain's CDR3 is CASSISLAGDEQYF. CDR3 bases: TGTGCCAGCAGCATCTCACTAGCGGGAGACGAGCAGTACTTC. V and J are TRBV7-9 and TRBJ2-7; 11 bases agree with TRBD2. V shed 5 bases, J shed 5 bases, and the junction held 5 bases outside the gene matches. The CDR3 spans 14 residues. Germline V lookup: CDR1 SEHNR, CDR2 FQNEAQ (reference sequence).

The chain joins TRBV28 to TRBJ2-1, with TRBD2 identical over 12 bases. After removal of 6 bases from V and 8 bases from J, the junction contained 8 bases not matched to a gene. Germline V gives CDR1 MDHEN, CDR2 SYDVKM. The CDR3 runs to 15 residues. The CDR3 spells CASRYLGLAGDEQFF. The CDR3 coding sequence is TGTGCCAGCAGATACCTGGGACTAGCGGGCGATGAGCAGTTCTTC.

The genes are TRBV19 and TRBJ1-5; no definite D call. Per the germline V gene, CDR1 is LNHDA and CDR2 is SQIVND (reference sequence). The CDR3 runs to 14 residues. V was pared by 3 bases and J by 3 bases, with 9 bases between. CDR3 sequence reads: CASSIVAFNQPQHF. CDR3 coding DNA: TGTGCCAGTAGTATTGTGGCCTTCAATCAGCCCCAGCATTTT.

This clonotype was recorded at least ten times. This chain links TRBV27 with TRBJ2-5; TRBD2 matches 8 bases. CDR3 length equals 17 residues. V shed 0 bases, J shed 5 bases, and the junction held 11 bases outside the gene matches. Germline V gene lookup returns CDR1 MNHEY and CDR2 SMNVEV (reference sequence). The CDR3 here is CASSLSRTSPTRETQYF. CDR3 DNA: TGTGCCAGCAGTTTATCCCGGACTAGCCCTACGCGGGAGACCCAGTACTTC.

This clonotype was detected ten times or more. V gene TRBV7-3 combines with J gene TRBJ2-5; the D gene is possibly TRBD1 (7 bases). The CDR3 contains 13 residues. Trimming pared 2 bases from V and 9 bases from J, leaving 13 bases between. Germline V lookup: CDR1 SGHTA, CDR2 FQGTGA. CDR3 residues: CASSLVSRGAQYF. The CDR3 DNA is TGTGCCAGCAGCTTAGTTAGCAGGGGGGCCCAGTACTTC.

This clonotype occurred a few times. V gene TRBV11-2 combines with J gene TRBJ2-2; D may be TRBD1 or TRBD2 (5 bases each). V lost 4 bases and J lost 4, with 16 bases in between. Germline V lookup: CDR1 SGHAT, CDR2 FQNNGV. The CDR3 is made up of 16 amino acids. CDR3 nucleotides: TGTGCCAGCAGCTCCCGGGGCCGGGGACCCACCGGGGAGCTGTTTTTT. It translates to CASSSRGRGPTGELFF.

This clonotype was observed many times. The CDR3 coding sequence is TGCAGTGCTAGAGTTACAGATACGCAGTATTTT. Its translation: CSARVTDTQYF. This chain links TRBV20-1 with TRBJ2-3; D remains ambiguous. Germline V gene data show CDR1 as DFQATT and CDR2 as SNEGSKA (reference sequence). This CDR3 comprises 11 residues. Trimming cost V 1 base and J 3 bases, with 2 bases left between them.

The chain carries TRBV25-1 and TRBJ1-1; D might be TRBD1 (6 bases). The CDR3 covers 19 residues. With 7 bases removed from V and 4 bases from J, the gap between germline ends came to 31 bases. Germline assignment: CDR1 MGHDK and CDR2 SYGVNS. CDR3 coding DNA: TGTGCCAGCACCCCAAGCGACCGGGACACAACTATTAGAGGCACTGAAGCTTTCTTT. Translation: CASTPSDRDTTIRGTEAFF.

This clonotype was counted at least ten times. The V call is TRBV30, the J call TRBJ1-1; 8 nucleotides agree with TRBD1. Germline CDR1 is GTSNPN and CDR2 is SVGIG (reference sequence). V lost 6 bases and J lost 1; bases outside the gene matches: 7. The CDR3 runs 14 residues. CDR3 in amino acids: CACTRGTGNTEAFF. The DNA of the CDR3 is TGTGCCTGCACAAGGGGGACAGGGAACACTGAAGCTTTCTTT.

This clonotype occurred many times. This chain joins TRBV3-1 and TRBJ1-1, with D hard to call. This CDR3 spans 13 amino acids. Germline V CDR1 and CDR2: LGHDT, YNNKEL (reference sequence). Trimming pared 4 bases from V and 4 bases from J, leaving 10 bases between. The DNA for the CDR3 is TGTGCCAGCAGCCTTACCGTCGGCACTGAAGCTTTCTTT. This translates into CASSLTVGTEAFF.

This clonotype came up a few times. This may come from a read error, since a much larger clone is one base off. The CDR3 ends on some other residue instead of the conserved phenylalanine or tryptophan, so this is likely a read error. V and J are TRBV12-3 or TRBV12-4 and TRBJ1-2; D is ambiguous. The CDR3 runs to 16 residues. The V and J ends lost 5 bases and 5 bases respectively, with 21 bases between them. The CDR3 DNA is TGTGCCAGCAGTCCCTTTTTCCGGACTGAGGAATATGGCTACACCCTC. The encoded protein is CASSPFFRTEEYGYTL.

This clonotype was observed many times. This chain connects TRBV6-1 to TRBJ1-5; 8 bases align to TRBD1. V lost 5 bases and J lost 2; bases outside the gene matches: 5. The CDR3 is made up of 15 amino acids. Germline CDR1 reads MNHNS; CDR2 reads SASEGT. This CDR3 is CASSRDRGGNQPQHF. The CDR3 nucleotides are TGTGCCAGCAGTAGAGACAGGGGCGGCAATCAGCCCCAGCATTTT.

This clonotype came up many times. This chain links TRBV2 with TRBJ2-7; 10 bases fit TRBD2. The CDR3 has 14 residues. V shed 7 bases, J shed 7 bases, and the junction held 10 bases outside the gene matches. In germline, CDR1 is SNHLY, CDR2 FYNNEI. CDR3: CASMRLAGVGEQYF. CDR3 nucleotides: TGTGCCAGCATGAGGCTAGCGGGAGTGGGGGAGCAGTACTTC.

This clonotype was seen at least ten times. The chain has TRBV29-1 and TRBJ2-7, with 7 bases fitting TRBD2. The junction had 5 bases not matched to a gene; V was cut back by 6 bases and J by 0 bases. Germline V gene lookup returns CDR1 SQVTM and CDR2 ANQGSEA. CDR3 length: 13 amino acids. CDR3 DNA: TGCAGCGTCCAAGCGGGATTCTCCTACGAGCAGTACTTC. Protein product: CSVQAGFSYEQYF.